These 18 T cell receptor beta chains were all obtained from the same sample, sequenced in a study of blood T cell repertoires in COVID-19. Sequencing used immunoSEQ multiplex PCR; TCRdb keeps in-frame clones, though not all of them. Of roughly 290,000 clones detected, 70% to 90% appear once; the ten largest clones hold 4% to 4.5%. Sequencing input: PBMCs or T cells enriched from blood (not recorded which). These TCRs come from a woman aged 25 to 39 who had recovered from COVID-19.

This sequence joins TRBV9 and TRBJ2-2, with 7 bases lining up with TRBD2. The V and J ends lost 5 bases and 6 bases, in that order; junction bases with no gene match: 13. The CDR3 totals 16 residues. CDR1 is SGDLS and CDR2 is YYNGEE in the germline V gene. The CDR3 nucleotides read TGTGCCAGCAGTCTGGTGGGCGGGAGAGTCTCCGGGGAGCTGTTTTTT. Protein sequence: CASSLVGGRVSGELFF.

The chain employs TRBV5-4 and TRBJ2-7; D is ambiguous. The CDR3 covers 14 residues. Looked up from germline, CDR1 is SGHNT and CDR2 is YYREEE (reference sequence). Trimming shortened V by 1 base and J by 2 bases, and 10 bases separated the two germline ends. CDR3 residues: CASSLISKPYEQYF. In DNA, the CDR3 is TGTGCCAGCAGCTTGATCAGTAAACCCTACGAGCAGTACTTC. Full variable domain (outside the CDR3, taken from reference TRBV5-4 and TRBJ2-7): ETGVTQSPTHLIKTRGQQVTLRCSSQSGHNTVSWYQQALGQGPQFIFQYYREEENGRGNFPPRFSGLQFPNYSSELNVNALELDDSALYLCASSLISKPYEQYFGPGTRLTVT.

The chain is built from TRBV5-1 and TRBJ1-4, with TRBD1 as a possible D gene (6 bases). The V and J ends lost 4 bases and 7 bases respectively, with 11 bases between them. Looked up from germline, CDR1 is SGHRS and CDR2 is YFSETQ. This CDR3 region has 13 residues. CDR3 amino acids: CASSPGRGEKLFF. The CDR3 bases are TGCGCCAGCAGCCCCGGCAGGGGTGAAAAACTGTTTTTT. Combining the CDR3 with reference TRBV5-1 and TRBJ1-4 gives the whole variable domain KAGVTQTPRYLIKTRGQQVTLSCSPISGHRSVSWYQQTPGQGLQFLFEYFSETQRNKGNFPGRFSGRQFSNSRSEMNVSTLELGDSALYLCASSPGRGEKLFFGSGTQLSVL.

The chain is built from TRBV18 and TRBJ1-4; a weak D match, TRBD1 (6 bases). This CDR3 is built from 16 residues. Trimming stripped 0 bases from V and 6 bases from J, with 14 bases between. The V gene's germline CDR1 is KGHSH and CDR2 LQKENI. CDR3 protein: CASSPPFGTYDEKLFF. CDR3 DNA sequence: TGTGCCAGCTCACCACCGTTTGGGACATATGATGAAAAACTGTTTTTT.

This chain connects TRBV19 to TRBJ2-1; D gene unclear. The V gene's germline CDR1 is LNHDA and CDR2 SQIVND (reference sequence). Trimming took 3 bases from V and 6 from J, leaving 6 bases between them. The CDR3 sequence is 12 residues long. This CDR3 is CASSISSNEQFF. In DNA form, the CDR3 reads TGTGCCAGTAGTATTTCCAGCAATGAGCAGTTCTTC.

The chain has TRBV7-9 and TRBJ1-1; 8 bases line up with TRBD1. J lost 0 bases, V lost 6 bases, and 9 bases had no gene match. The germline V gene has CDR1 SEHNR and CDR2 FQNEAQ (reference sequence). The CDR3 is 16 residues long. The CDR3, as DNA: TGTGCCAGCAGACCCCGGGACAGGACGATGAACACTGAAGCTTTCTTT. Translation: CASRPRDRTMNTEAFF.

The J gene is TRBJ1-1, the V gene TRBV29-1, with TRBD1 identical over 7 bases. Unmatched junction bases numbered 9, after V lost 7 bases and J lost 7 bases. This CDR3 has 12 residues. CDR1 and CDR2 (germline): SQVTM, ANQGSEA. Written as DNA, the CDR3 is TGCAGCGCCATGACAGGGTACCTTGAAGCTTTCTTT. As protein: CSAMTGYLEAFF.

V usage is TRBV5-4 and J usage is TRBJ2-3, with unresolved D. CDR1 is SGHNT, CDR2 YYREEE, per germline (reference sequence). The V and J ends lost 2 bases and 1 base respectively, with 11 bases between them. The CDR3 is made up of 15 amino acids. The CDR3 sequence is CASSFRGRGTDTQYF. The CDR3, as DNA: TGTGCCAGCAGCTTTCGCGGTAGAGGCACAGATACGCAGTATTTT. Based on the CDR3 plus reference TRBV5-4 and TRBJ2-3, the full variable domain is ETGVTQSPTHLIKTRGQQVTLRCSSQSGHNTVSWYQQALGQGPQFIFQYYREEENGRGNFPPRFSGLQFPNYSSELNVNALELDDSALYLCASSFRGRGTDTQYFGPGTRLTVL.

This chain links TRBV5-1 with TRBJ1-3, with 8 bases aligning to TRBD1. Germline values: CDR1 SGHRS, CDR2 YFSETQ. The CDR3 runs to 17 residues. Germline trimming cut 4 bases from V and 3 bases from J; bases unmatched to any gene: 12. CDR3 region: CASSPEDRANFGNTIYF. The CDR3 DNA is TGCGCCAGCAGCCCCGAGGACAGGGCGAACTTTGGAAACACCATATATTTT.

V usage is TRBV4-1 and J usage is TRBJ2-7; D unclear. V lost 0 bases, J lost 0 bases, and 15 bases lay in between. The CDR3 contains 17 residues. Germline V gene data show CDR1 as MGHRA and CDR2 as YSYEKL. The CDR3 here is CASSQESADTYSYEQYF. As DNA, the CDR3 is TGCGCCAGCAGCCAAGAATCGGCGGATACATACTCCTACGAGCAGTACTTC.

The chain combines TRBV19 with TRBJ2-1; maybe TRBD1 (6 bases). Trimming took 3 bases from V and 4 from J, leaving 13 bases between them. Germline V CDR1 and CDR2: LNHDA, SQIVND (reference sequence). The CDR3 is 15 residues long. CDR3 protein: CASSIGTTDYNEQFF. The CDR3 DNA reads TGTGCCAGTAGTATCGGGACAACCGATTACAATGAGCAGTTCTTC.

The chain employs TRBV29-1 and TRBJ1-2; D ambiguous. This CDR3 spans 11 amino acids. CDR1 is SQVTM, CDR2 ANQGSEA, per germline. The V gene lost 7 bases and the J gene lost 5 bases, with 11 bases spanning the gap. The CDR3 nucleotides are TGCAGCGGCGTTCTCGATTATGGCTACACCTTC. This gives the protein CSGVLDYGYTF.

The J gene is TRBJ1-4, the V gene TRBV18; perhaps TRBD1 as D (5 bases). Looked up from germline, CDR1 is KGHSH and CDR2 is LQKENI. The CDR3 totals 14 residues. Trimming took 5 bases from V and 3 from J, leaving 10 bases between them. CDR3 region: CASSIRDSNEKLFF. The CDR3 region has the DNA TGTGCCAGCTCAATACGGGACTCTAATGAAAAACTGTTTTTT.

V and J are TRBV6-4 and TRBJ1-1, with TRBD1 as a possible D gene (6 bases). This CDR3 has 14 amino acids. The V gene's germline CDR1 is MRHNA and CDR2 SNTAGT. Trimming pared 3 bases from V and 3 bases from J, leaving 11 bases between. CDR3 bases: TGTGCCAGCAGTGAAGGGGGTACGGACACTGAAGCTTTCTTT. Translated: CASSEGGTDTEAFF.

The chain couples TRBV5-1 to TRBJ2-1; possible D gene TRBD2, 7 bases. The CDR3 has 14 residues. CDR1 is SGHRS, CDR2 YFSETQ, per germline. Trimming left V 6 bases short and J 7 bases short, with 17 bases between. The CDR3 region is CASNPTGGANEQFF. In DNA, the CDR3 is TGCGCCAGCAACCCAACGGGGGGCGCGAATGAGCAGTTCTTC.

The chain has TRBV7-9 and TRBJ1-2; perhaps TRBD1 as D (5 bases). The CDR3 is 14 amino acids. Germline assignment: CDR1 SEHNR and CDR2 FQNEAQ (reference sequence). V shed 6 bases and J shed 8 bases, with 19 bases lying between them. DNA for the CDR3: TGTGCCAGCAGTCTAGGGGCGGAACAGGTCGGCTACACCTTC. Translating gives CASSLGAEQVGYTF.

This rearrangement joins TRBV6-5 to TRBJ1-2; weak D call: TRBD1 (6 bases). V gave up 6 bases and J gave up 3 bases, with 11 bases separating them. This CDR3 spans 13 amino acids. Germline V lookup: CDR1 MNHEY, CDR2 SVGAGI. The CDR3 spells CASSLQGHYGYTF. The CDR3 DNA reads as TGTGCCAGCAGCTTACAGGGTCACTATGGCTACACCTTC.

This chain links TRBV9 with TRBJ1-5, with D hard to call. The length of the CDR3 is 15 residues. In germline, CDR1 is SGDLS, CDR2 YYNGEE. Trimming pared 0 bases from V and 8 bases from J, leaving 15 bases between. The CDR3 coding sequence is TGTGCCAGCAGCGTAGATGGTGCAGGCGGGGAGCCCCAGCATTTT. Residues: CASSVDGAGGEPQHF.